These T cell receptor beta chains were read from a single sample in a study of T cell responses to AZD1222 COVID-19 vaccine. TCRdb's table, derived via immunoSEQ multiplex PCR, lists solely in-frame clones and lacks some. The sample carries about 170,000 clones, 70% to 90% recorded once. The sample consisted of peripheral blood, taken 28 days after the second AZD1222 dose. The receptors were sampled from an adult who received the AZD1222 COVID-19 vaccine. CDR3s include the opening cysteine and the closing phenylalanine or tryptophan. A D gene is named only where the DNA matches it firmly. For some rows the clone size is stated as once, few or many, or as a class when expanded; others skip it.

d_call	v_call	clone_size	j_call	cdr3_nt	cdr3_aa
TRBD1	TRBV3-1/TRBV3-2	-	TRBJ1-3	TGTGCCAGCAGCCCGACAGGGGCGCAGGGAAACACCATATATTTT	CASSPTGAQGNTIYF
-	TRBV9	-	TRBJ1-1	TGTGCCAGCAGCGTAGGGGTTGTGAATGAAGCTTTCTTT	CASSVGVVNEAFF
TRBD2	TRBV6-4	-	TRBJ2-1	TGTGCCAGCAGGCCCGGGACTAGCGAGAGTAGGGAGCAGTTCTTC	CASRPGTSESREQFF
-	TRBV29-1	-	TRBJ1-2	TGCAGCGTTGAAGAAGGTACAGATGGCTACACCTTC	CSVEEGTDGYTF
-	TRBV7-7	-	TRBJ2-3	TGTGCCAGCGCCCCGGGGTCAACAGATACGCAGTATTTT	CASAPGSTDTQYF
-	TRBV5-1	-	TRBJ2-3	TGCGCCAGCAGCTCGCAGGGGGGGACAGATACGCAGTATTTT	CASSSQGGTDTQYF
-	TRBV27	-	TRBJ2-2	TGTGCCAGCAGTTTACGGGGGCTCGGGGAGCTGTTTTTT	CASSLRGLGELFF
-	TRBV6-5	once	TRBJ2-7	TGTGCCAGCTCCCGGGACTCGAACTCCTACGAGCAGTACTTC	CASSRDSNSYEQYF
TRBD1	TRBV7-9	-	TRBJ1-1	TGTGCCAGCCGGGACAGTGAGTTGACTGAAGCTTTCTTT	CASRDSELTEAFF
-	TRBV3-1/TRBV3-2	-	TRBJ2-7	TGTGCCAGCAGCCAACATTTCAGCGGAAGCGAGCAGTACTTC	CASSQHFSGSEQYF
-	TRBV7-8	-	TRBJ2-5	TGTGCCAGCAGCTTAGGCCGGGGCCTTATTGAGACCCAGTACTTC	CASSLGRGLIETQYF
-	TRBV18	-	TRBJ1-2	TGTGCCAGCTCACGCGCGGACGGACGGAACTCTAACTATGGCTACACCTTC	CASSRADGRNSNYGYTF
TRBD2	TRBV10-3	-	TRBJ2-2	TGTGCCATCAGCAGCGGGGGGGCCCCCGGGGAGCTGTTTTTT	CAISSGGAPGELFF
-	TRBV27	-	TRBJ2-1	TGTGCCAGCAGCTCCCCCGGCTTTTGGAGCTCCTACAATGAGCAGTTCTTC	CASSSPGFWSSYNEQFF
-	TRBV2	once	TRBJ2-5	TGTGCCAGCCACGTGGACTTCGGGGGTGGAGAGACCCAGTACTTC	CASHVDFGGGETQYF
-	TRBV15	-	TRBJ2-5	TGTGCCACCAGCAGAGATCGCTGGACCCAGTACTTC	CATSRDRWTQYF
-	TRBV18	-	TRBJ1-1	TGTGCCAGCACTCAGGAACTACCCAGGAACACTGAAGCTTTCTTT	CASTQELPRNTEAFF
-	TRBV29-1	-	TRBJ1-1	TGCAGCGTTGCGGGCAGGGTCGGCACTGAAGCTTTCTTT	CSVAGRVGTEAFF
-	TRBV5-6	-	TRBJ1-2	TGTGCCAGCAGGCTGGATTCTGGCAGAGGGCTCCCCAACTATGGCTACACCTTC	CASRLDSGRGLPNYGYTF
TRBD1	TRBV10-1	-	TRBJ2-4	TGCGCCAGCAGTGTGTCAGGGGGAAACATTCAGTACTTC	CASSVSGGNIQYF
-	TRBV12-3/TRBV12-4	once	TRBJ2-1	TGTGCCAGCAGTTTAGTAGGCAATGAGCAGTTCTTC	CASSLVGNEQFF
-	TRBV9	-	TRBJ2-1	TGTGCCAGCAGCGTATACGATTCCTACAATGAGCAGTTCTTC	CASSVYDSYNEQFF
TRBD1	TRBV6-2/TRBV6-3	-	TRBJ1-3	TGTGCCAGCAGCCTTCGGACAGGGGCGTCTGGAAACACCATATATTTT	CASSLRTGASGNTIYF
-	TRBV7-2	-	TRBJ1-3	TGTGCCAGCAGCTCGAGCCGGAGCTCTGGAAACACCATATATTTT	CASSSSRSSGNTIYF
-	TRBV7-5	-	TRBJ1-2	TGTGCCAGAAGCTTAGAAGCAGGGGAAGACTATGGCTACACCTTC	CARSLEAGEDYGYTF
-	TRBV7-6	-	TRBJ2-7	TGTGCCAGCACCCCAGAGCAGAGCACCTCCTACGAGCAGTACTTC	CASTPEQSTSYEQYF
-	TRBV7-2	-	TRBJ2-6	TGTGCCAGCAGCTTAAGGGGAAGTAATGGGGCCAACGTCCTGACTTTC	CASSLRGSNGANVLTF
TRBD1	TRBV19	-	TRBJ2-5	TGTGCCAGTAGTATAGTTTGGGACAGCCAAGAGACCCAGTACTTC	CASSIVWDSQETQYF
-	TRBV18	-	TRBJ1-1	TGTGCCAGCTCACCGAAGCCCAGGGAACCCATGAACACTGAAGCTTTCTTT	CASSPKPREPMNTEAFF
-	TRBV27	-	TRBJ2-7	TGTGCCAGCAGTTTTAAGGGGGGAGACTCCTACGAGCAGTACTTC	CASSFKGGDSYEQYF
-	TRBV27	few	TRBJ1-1	TGTGCCAGCAGTTTAACAGCCATGAACACTGAAGCTTTCTTT	CASSLTAMNTEAFF
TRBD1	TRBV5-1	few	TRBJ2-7	TGCGCCAGCAGACGAGCAGACAGGGTCTCCTACGAGCAGTACTTC	CASRRADRVSYEQYF
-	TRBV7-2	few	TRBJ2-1	TGTGCCAGCAGCTTAGAGATCGGGAGGCAGTTCTTC	CASSLEIGRQFF
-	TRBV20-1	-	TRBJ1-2	TGCAGTGCTACGGATGAATATGGCTACACCTTC	CSATDEYGYTF
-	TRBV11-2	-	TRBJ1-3	TGTGCCAGCAGCTTAGGCAGGGGATCAACTGGAAACACCATATATTTT	CASSLGRGSTGNTIYF
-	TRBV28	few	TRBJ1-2	TGTGCCAGCAGGTCCCCCCGGGCCAACTATGGCTACACCTTC	CASRSPRANYGYTF
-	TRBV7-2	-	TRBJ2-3	TGTGCCAGCAGCGCGTTTACAGATACGCAGTATTTT	CASSAFTDTQYF
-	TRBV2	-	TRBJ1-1	TGTGCCAGCAGAGAACCCTGGGGCCGTACGTCAGACACTGAAGCTTTCTTT	CASREPWGRTSDTEAFF
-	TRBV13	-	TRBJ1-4	TGTGCCAGCAGCTTAGGCCCCGGAGGGTCCCTTAATGAAAAACTGTTTTTT	CASSLGPGGSLNEKLFF
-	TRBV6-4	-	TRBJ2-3	TGTGCCAGCAGTGACAGGGGGGATGCAGATACGCAGTATTTT	CASSDRGDADTQYF
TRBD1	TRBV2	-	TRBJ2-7	TGTGCCAGCAGCTTCCGGGACAGGGGGCTCATCGAGCAGTACTTC	CASSFRDRGLIEQYF
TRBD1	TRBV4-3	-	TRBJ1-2	TGCGCCAGCAGCCAAGATGAGGAGGCAGGGGGATATGGCTACACCTTC	CASSQDEEAGGYGYTF
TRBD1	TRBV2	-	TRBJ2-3	TGTGCCAGCACTGATCTTCTCCGGGACAGAGACCTTACGCAGTATTTT	CASTDLLRDRDLTQYF
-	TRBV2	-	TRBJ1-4	TGTGCCAGCAGTGACGTCCCACAGCCAAATGAAAAACTGTTTTTT	CASSDVPQPNEKLFF